Each of the 14 T cell receptor beta chains below was sequenced from the same sample in a study of CD8+ T cells in alopecia areata. After isolation, RNA underwent reverse transcription to generate cDNA as the sequencing template. Sequenced by immunoSEQ multiplex PCR; TCRdb stores in-frame clones only, minus some. The sample lists about 110,000 clones; 45% to 70% were seen once. Sequenced material: CD8+ T cells sorted from blood. The origin of the receptors is a human donor in good health.

This clone has at least ten counts. The genes are TRBV13 and TRBJ2-2, with D perhaps matching TRBD1 (6 bases). V lost 5 bases and J lost 3, with 16 bases in between. The germline CDR1 and CDR2 sequences are PRHDT and FYEKMQ (reference sequence). The CDR3 sequence is 16 residues long. The CDR3: CASSHQGSWDTGELFF. As DNA, the CDR3 is TGTGCCAGCAGCCACCAGGGGAGTTGGGACACCGGGGAGCTGTTTTTT.

V is TRBV21-1 and J is TRBJ2-5; the table's D call, TRBD2, has no DNA check behind it. TRBV21-1 is a known pseudogene. The length of the CDR3 is 16 residues. In DNA, the CDR3 is TGTGCCAGCAGCAGAGGGCGGGGAGGGCCCAAAGAGACCCAGTACTTC. It yields the protein CASSRGRGGPKETQYF.

This chain links TRBV10-2 with TRBJ2-7; weak D call: TRBD2 (5 bases). CDR1 is WSHSY and CDR2 is SAAADI in the germline V gene. V lost 3 bases, J lost 2 bases, and 11 bases lay in between. The CDR3 spans 14 residues. This CDR3 is CASSDRGSTYEQYF. CDR3 sequence (DNA): TGCGCCAGCAGTGATCGCGGGTCCACCTACGAGCAGTACTTC.

The chain links TRBV29-1 to TRBJ2-7; D is perhaps TRBD1 (5 bases). The CDR3 spans 14 residues. The germline V gene encodes CDR1 SQVTM and CDR2 ANQGSEA. The ends were cut back, 4 bases at V and 9 bases at J, with 22 bases in the middle. The CDR3: CSVVRGIGDQGQYF. The CDR3, as DNA: TGCAGCGTTGTTAGGGGAATCGGAGATCAGGGGCAGTACTTC.

The chain couples TRBV14 to TRBJ2-5; either TRBD1 or TRBD2 may supply D (5 bases each). With 0 bases removed from V and 5 bases from J, the gap between germline ends came to 13 bases. Germline loops: CDR1 SGHDN, CDR2 FVKESK. The CDR3 totals 15 residues. The CDR3 is CASSQEEGDGETQYF. The CDR3 DNA reads as TGTGCCAGCAGCCAAGAAGAAGGGGACGGGGAGACCCAGTACTTC. The variable domain in full, completed from reference TRBV14 and TRBJ2-5, reads EAGVTQFPSHSVIEKGQTVTLRCDPISGHDNLYWYRRVMGKEIKFLLHFVKESKQDESGMPNNRFLAERTGGTYSTLKVQPAELEDSGVYFCASSQEEGDGETQYFGPGTRLLVL.

The chain combines TRBV6-4 with TRBJ1-6; D perhaps matches TRBD1 (5 bases). Trimming cost V 6 bases and J 0 bases, with 24 bases left between them. This CDR3 contains 20 residues. Germline CDR1 is MRHNA and CDR2 is SNTAGT. CDR3 DNA: TGTGCCAGCAGAAGACGTATCAACCGGGGCGCTAGCTCCTATAATTCACCCCTCCACTTT. This codes for CASRRRINRGASSYNSPLHF.

V usage is TRBV7-9 and J usage is TRBJ2-7, with no clear D. The CDR3 is 12 amino acids. CDR1 and CDR2 (germline): SEHNR, FQNEAQ (reference sequence). Between the trimmed V and J ends, which lost 3 bases and 4 bases, there was a span of 7 bases. CDR3 residues: CASSLLGYEQYF. In DNA, the CDR3 is TGTGCCAGCAGCTTGTTAGGGTACGAGCAGTACTTC. Complete variable domain (other parts from reference TRBV7-9 and TRBJ2-7): DTGVSQNPRHKITKRGQNVTFRCDPISEHNRLYWYRQTLGQGPEFLTYFQNEAQLEKSRLLSDRFSAERPKGSFSTLEIQRTEQGDSAMYLCASSLLGYEQYFGPGTRLTVT.

V usage is TRBV29-1 and J usage is TRBJ2-2, with TRBD2 matching over 15 bases. The CDR3 runs to 15 residues. Germline CDR1 SQVTM, CDR2 ANQGSEA. V was pared by 6 bases and J by 6 bases, with 5 bases of the junction left unmatched. DNA for the CDR3: TGCAGCGTCACGGGACTAGCGGGGGGTTCCGGGGAGCTGTTTTTT. Translated: CSVTGLAGGSGELFF.

The V call is TRBV18, the J call TRBJ1-1; no clear D. Looked up from germline, CDR1 is KGHSH and CDR2 is LQKENI. The V end lost 0 bases, the J end lost 5 bases, and 7 bases lay between the germline ends. This CDR3 is built from 13 residues. CDR3 protein: CASSPPVATEAFF. The CDR3 DNA is TGTGCCAGCTCACCACCGGTTGCGACTGAAGCTTTCTTT. The full variable domain, rest sourced from reference TRBV18 and TRBJ1-1, is NAGVMQNPRHLVRRRGQEARLRCSPMKGHSHVYWYRQLPEEGLKFMVYLQKENIIDESGMPKERFSAEFPKEGPSILRIQQVVRGDSAAYFCASSPPVATEAFFGQGTRLTVV.

The rearrangement joins TRBV7-9 to TRBJ2-1; unclear D gene. In germline, CDR1 is SEHNR, CDR2 FQNEAQ (reference sequence). V dropped 5 bases and J dropped 3 bases, with 14 bases sitting between them. The CDR3 covers 15 residues. In DNA form, the CDR3 reads TGTGCCAGCAGCCCCCCCCCGAATAACTACAATGAGCAGTTCTTC. Protein product: CASSPPPNNYNEQFF.

This clone has just a few counts. The chain employs TRBV13 and TRBJ2-1; weak D call: TRBD1 (5 bases). V was clipped by 5 bases and J by 0 bases, with 11 bases between them. Germline V gene data show CDR1 as PRHDT and CDR2 as FYEKMQ (reference sequence). CDR3 length equals 15 residues. CDR3 amino acids: CASSPRASSYNEQFF. CDR3 DNA sequence: TGTGCCAGCAGCCCCAGGGCAAGCTCCTACAATGAGCAGTTCTTC.

The chain is built from TRBV27 and TRBJ2-7; D unclear. Germline CDR1 MNHEY, CDR2 SMNVEV (reference sequence). The length of the CDR3 is 14 residues. Trimming took 0 bases from V and 3 from J, leaving 9 bases between them. Here the CDR3 DNA reads TGTGCCAGCAGTTTATCGCGTGGTGTCTACGAGCAGTACTTC. Translated: CASSLSRGVYEQYF.

This chain links TRBV29-1 with TRBJ1-2, with D possibly matching TRBD1 (5 bases). Trimming removed 6 bases from V and 6 bases from J, with 14 bases in between. CDR3 length: 12 amino acids. Per germline, CDR1 SQVTM and CDR2 ANQGSEA. CDR3 amino acids: CSVGRQMDGYTF. The CDR3 DNA is TGCAGCGTGGGACGACAGATGGATGGCTACACCTTC.

This chain joins TRBV4-3 and TRBJ1-2; possibly TRBD1 for D (5 bases). From germline, CDR1 is LGHNA and CDR2 YSLEER. V was pared by 3 bases and J by 3 bases, with 11 bases between. The CDR3 loop spans 14 amino acids. In nucleotides, the CDR3 is TGCGCCAGCAGCCACTTAGGGGTAGACTATGGCTACACCTTC. This encodes CASSHLGVDYGYTF.